These 5 T cell receptor beta chains originate from one sample sequenced in a study of blood T cell repertoires in COVID-19. Produced via immunoSEQ multiplex PCR; TCRdb's table is partial and in-frame only. The sample lists a few hundred thousand clones, around four fifths occurring once. The sequenced sample was PBMCs or T cells enriched from blood (not recorded which). The receptors originated from a woman aged 50 to 65 who had recovered from COVID-19.

The chain has TRBV23-1 and TRBJ1-1, with unresolved D. TRBV23-1 carries the ORF label, with uncertain function. Trimming removed 4 bases from V and 3 bases from J, with 24 bases in between. This CDR3 is 18 amino acids long. The CDR3 sequence is CASSLPWRNLGLDTEAFF. DNA for the CDR3: TGCGCCAGCAGTCTTCCCTGGAGGAATCTTGGATTGGACACTGAAGCTTTCTTT.

The V call is TRBV5-1, the J call TRBJ1-1; the D gene is possibly TRBD1 (5 bases). The CDR3 is 14 amino acids. V was cut by 1 base and J by 1 base, with 8 bases left in between. Germline V gene lookup returns CDR1 SGHRS and CDR2 YFSETQ. The CDR3: CASSLRGTNTEAFF. As DNA, the CDR3 is TGCGCCAGCAGCTTGCGGGGGACGAACACTGAAGCTTTCTTT.

CDR3 protein: CASSQTVGGETQYF. The CDR3 DNA follows: TGCGCCAGCAGCCAAACCGTAGGGGGAGAGACCCAGTACTTC. This chain joins TRBV4-3 and TRBJ2-5; D might be TRBD1 (6 bases). The V and J ends lost 2 bases and 4 bases respectively, with 11 bases between them. Germline CDR1 LGHNA, CDR2 YSLEER. This CDR3 region has 14 residues.

This clone was recorded once. The chain combines TRBV20-1 with TRBJ2-5, with 10 nucleotides matching TRBD2. From germline, CDR1 is DFQATT and CDR2 SNEGSKA (reference sequence). There are 15 residues in the CDR3. V was clipped by 3 bases and J by 2 bases; unmatched bases: 6. The CDR3 sequence: CSASIEAGGQETQYF. CDR3 DNA: TGCAGTGCTAGTATCGAAGCGGGGGGGCAAGAGACCCAGTACTTC.

Of note for this clone: The junction departs from germline at one end; a sequencing error may be responsible. Here the CDR3 reads CASSQETGFGNTF. The CDR3 DNA follows: TGTGCCAGCAGCCAAGAGACAGGCTTTGGCAACACCTTC. The chain has TRBV4-2 and TRBJ1-2; weak D call: TRBD1 (6 bases). This CDR3 comprises 13 residues. Germline CDR1 is LGHNA and CDR2 is YNFKEQ.